The following is a TCR beta chain sequence with its context. V was clipped by 2 bases and J by 2 bases, with 14 bases between them. This CDR3 comprises 16 residues. Germline V gene sequence: CDR1 SEHNR, CDR2 FQNEAQ (reference sequence). Per the original methods: Reference gene primer amplification gave nucleated cell count estimates. Produced via immunoSEQ multiplex PCR; TCRdb's table is partial and in-frame only. D and trimming come from the DNA, and the V and J calls and clone size come from that table. The sample comprises a few hundred thousand clones, roughly nine tenths of which are singletons, and around 4.6% rests with the top ten. The data were taken from a study of blood T cell repertoires in COVID-19. Looking at the study overall: Acute-phase and convalescent COVID-19 samples originated in the United States, Italy and Spain. PBMCs, B-cell-depleted T cells, or T cells provided the cDNA or gDNA that made up the material.

This clonotype originated in a middle-aged woman who had recovered from COVID-19. This rearrangement joins TRBV7-9 to TRBJ2-3; D unclear. Sequenced sample: peripheral blood. For the CDR3, the DNA is TGTGCCAGCAGCTTAACCCAGAAACGATACACAGATACGCAGTATTTT. Protein sequence: CASSLTQKRYTDTQYF.